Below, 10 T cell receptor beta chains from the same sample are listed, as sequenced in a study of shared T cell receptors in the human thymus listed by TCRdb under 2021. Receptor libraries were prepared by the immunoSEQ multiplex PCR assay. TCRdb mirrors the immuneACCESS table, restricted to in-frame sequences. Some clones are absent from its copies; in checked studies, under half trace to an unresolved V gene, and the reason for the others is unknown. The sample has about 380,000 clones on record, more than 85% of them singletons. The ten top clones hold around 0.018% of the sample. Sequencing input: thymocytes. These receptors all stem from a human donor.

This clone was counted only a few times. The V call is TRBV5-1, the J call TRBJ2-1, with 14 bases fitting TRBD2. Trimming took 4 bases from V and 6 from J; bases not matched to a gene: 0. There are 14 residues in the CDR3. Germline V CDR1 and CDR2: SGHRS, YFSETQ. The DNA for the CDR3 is TGCGCCAGCAGCGGGACTAGCGGGAGCAATGAGCAGTTCTTC. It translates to CASSGTSGSNEQFF. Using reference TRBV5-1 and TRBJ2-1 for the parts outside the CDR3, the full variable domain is KAGVTQTPRYLIKTRGQQVTLSCSPISGHRSVSWYQQTPGQGLQFLFEYFSETQRNKGNFPGRFSGRQFSNSRSEMNVSTLELGDSALYLCASSGTSGSNEQFFGPGTRLTVL.

CDR3 residues: CASSQEAGFNEQFF. The CDR3 DNA is TGTGCCAGCAGCCAAGAGGCAGGATTCAATGAGCAGTTCTTC. V usage is TRBV14 and J usage is TRBJ2-1; D gene uncertain. The CDR3 is made up of 14 amino acids. V dropped 0 bases and J dropped 6 bases, with 9 bases sitting between them. CDR1 is SGHDN, CDR2 FVKESK, per germline.

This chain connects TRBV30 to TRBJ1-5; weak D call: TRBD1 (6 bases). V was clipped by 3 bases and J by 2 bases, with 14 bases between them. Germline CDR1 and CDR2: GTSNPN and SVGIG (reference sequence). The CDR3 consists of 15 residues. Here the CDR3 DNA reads TGTGCCTGGAGGCGAACAGGGTTTGGCAATCAGCCCCAGCATTTT. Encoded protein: CAWRRTGFGNQPQHF.

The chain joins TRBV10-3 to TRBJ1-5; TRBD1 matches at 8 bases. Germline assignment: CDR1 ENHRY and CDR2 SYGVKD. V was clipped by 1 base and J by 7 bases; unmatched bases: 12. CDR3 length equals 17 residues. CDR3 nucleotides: TGTGCCATCAGTGAGTTCTCCCGGGACAGGCAGAACCAGCCCCAGCATTTT. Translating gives CAISEFSRDRQNQPQHF.

The CDR3 loop is CAGQGIYGYTF. CDR3 nucleotide sequence: TGTGCCGGCCAAGGGATCTATGGCTACACCTTC. The chain employs TRBV28 and TRBJ1-2; the D is unclear. In germline, CDR1 is MDHEN, CDR2 SYDVKM. Between the trimmed V and J ends, which lost 11 bases and 4 bases, there was a span of 11 bases. The CDR3 has 11 residues.

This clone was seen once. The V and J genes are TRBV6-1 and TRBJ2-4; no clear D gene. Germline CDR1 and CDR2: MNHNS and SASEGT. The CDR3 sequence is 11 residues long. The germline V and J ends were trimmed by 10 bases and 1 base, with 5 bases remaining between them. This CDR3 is CATVAKNIQYF. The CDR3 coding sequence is TGTGCCACAGTGGCCAAAAACATTCAGTACTTC.

The CDR3 spells CSAPDRGRHQPQHF. The CDR3 DNA follows: TGCAGCGCCCCGGACAGGGGGCGTCATCAGCCCCAGCATTTT. The V and J genes are TRBV29-1 and TRBJ1-5; 11 bases map to TRBD1. Trimming took 7 bases from V and 5 from J; bases not matched to a gene: 7. This CDR3 has 14 residues. From germline, CDR1 is SQVTM and CDR2 ANQGSEA.

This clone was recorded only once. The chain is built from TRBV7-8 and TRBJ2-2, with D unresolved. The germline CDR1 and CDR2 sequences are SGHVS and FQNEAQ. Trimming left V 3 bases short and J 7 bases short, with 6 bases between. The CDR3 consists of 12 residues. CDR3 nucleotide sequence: TGTGCCAGCAGCTTGGCGTTCGGGGAGCTGTTTTTT. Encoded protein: CASSLAFGELFF.

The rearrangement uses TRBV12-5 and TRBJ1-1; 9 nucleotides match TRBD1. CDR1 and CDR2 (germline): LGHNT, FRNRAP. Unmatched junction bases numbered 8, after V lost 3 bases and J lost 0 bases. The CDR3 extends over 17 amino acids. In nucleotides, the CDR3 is TGTGCTAGTGGTTTAGGTGGGACAGGGTCTATGAACACTGAAGCTTTCTTT. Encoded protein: CASGLGGTGSMNTEAFF.

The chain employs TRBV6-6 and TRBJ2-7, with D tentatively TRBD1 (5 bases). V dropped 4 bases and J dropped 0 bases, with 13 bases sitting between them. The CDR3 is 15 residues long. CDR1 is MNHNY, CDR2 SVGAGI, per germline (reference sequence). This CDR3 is CASSFGHKASYEQYF. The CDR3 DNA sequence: TGTGCCAGCAGTTTTGGACATAAGGCCTCCTACGAGCAGTACTTC.